This passage covers 29 T cell receptor beta chains from one sample sequenced in a study of T cells in localized non-small cell lung cancer. Sequencing used immunoSEQ multiplex PCR; TCRdb keeps in-frame clones, though not all of them. The sample lists about 52,000 clones, approximately 86% seen once, with approximately 15% in the top ten. The specimen comprised PBMCs, sampled before any cancer treatment. The receptors stem from a female donor with stage II lung adenocarcinoma.

J is TRBJ2-3 and V is TRBV15; weak D call: TRBD1 (6 bases). The V gene's germline CDR1 is LNHNV and CDR2 YYDKDF (reference sequence). This CDR3 is 15 amino acids long. Trimming cost V 0 bases and J 1 base, with 8 bases left between them. CDR3 sequence: CATSRDPGGTDTQYF. The CDR3 nucleotides read TGTGCCACCAGCAGAGATCCAGGGGGCACAGATACGCAGTATTTT.

The genes are TRBV11-3 and TRBJ2-2; the D call may be TRBD1 or TRBD2 (5 bases each). With 2 bases removed from V and 6 bases from J, the gap between germline ends came to 7 bases. In germline, CDR1 is SGHNT, CDR2 YENEEA. This CDR3 is 13 amino acids long. CDR3 region: CASSLRDPGELFF. CDR3 nucleotides: TGTGCCAGCAGCTTAAGGGACCCCGGGGAGCTGTTTTTT. The full variable domain, in which reference TRBV11-3 and TRBJ2-2 provide the parts outside the CDR3, is EAGVVQSPRYKIIEKKQPVAFWCNPISGHNTLYWYLQNLGQGPELLIRYENEEAVDDSQLPKDRFSAERLKGVDSTLKIQPAELGDSAVYLCASSLRDPGELFFGEGSRLTVL.

This clone appeared once. The CDR3 loop reads CASSLQQGGYYGYTF. The CDR3 DNA follows: TGTGCCAGCAGCTTACAACAGGGAGGATACTATGGCTACACCTTC. V gene TRBV7-9 combines with J gene TRBJ1-2, with a possible D match to TRBD1 (6 bases). The V and J ends lost 2 bases and 3 bases respectively, with 13 bases between them. Germline V gene sequence: CDR1 SEHNR, CDR2 FQNEAQ (reference sequence). The CDR3 runs to 15 residues.

The chain uses TRBV7-9 and TRBJ2-7; possible D gene TRBD2, 7 bases. CDR1 is SEHNR and CDR2 is FQNEAQ in the germline V gene (reference sequence). Trimming removed 4 bases at V and 4 bases at J, with 17 bases between. This CDR3 is built from 15 residues. The CDR3 loop reads CASSSDPKGGYEQYF. In nucleotides, the CDR3 is TGTGCCAGCAGCTCAGATCCGAAGGGGGGGTACGAGCAGTACTTC.

This rearrangement joins TRBV5-1 to TRBJ1-3; D uncertain. The ends were cut back, 1 base at V and 4 bases at J, with 3 bases in the middle. CDR3 length: 12 residues. Per the germline V gene, CDR1 is SGHRS and CDR2 is YFSETQ. The CDR3 bases are TGCGCCAGCAGCTTGTTGGGAAACACCATATATTTT. Translated, it gives CASSLLGNTIYF.

This clone was observed a handful of times. The genes are TRBV4-1 and TRBJ2-5, with 14 nucleotides matching TRBD2. CDR3 length: 21 residues. From germline, CDR1 is MGHRA and CDR2 YSYEKL. V was pared by 3 bases and J by 4 bases, with 19 bases of the junction left unmatched. For the CDR3, the DNA is TGCGCCAGCAGCCATAGGGGACTAGCGGGGGAATGGGGCCCAAATAGAGAGACCCAGTACTTC. Amino acids: CASSHRGLAGEWGPNRETQYF.

This clone was counted a single time. This chain connects TRBV4-1 to TRBJ2-1, with a tentative D call TRBD2 (5 bases). There are 17 residues in the CDR3. The V end was cut by 1 base, the J end by 1 base, with 14 bases between. The germline CDR1 and CDR2 sequences are MGHRA and YSYEKL. As DNA, the CDR3 is TGCGCCAGCAGCCAAGGACCCCCAGAGGGTTCCTACAATGAGCAGTTCTTC. Amino acid sequence: CASSQGPPEGSYNEQFF.

This chain links TRBV7-9 with TRBJ1-1; D is unresolved. This CDR3 spans 15 amino acids. Germline V gives CDR1 SEHNR, CDR2 FQNEAQ (reference sequence). Trimming shortened V by 4 bases and J by 0 bases, and 12 bases separated the two germline ends. The CDR3 region has the DNA TGTGCCAGCAGCTCCTTTACCTACATGAACACTGAAGCTTTCTTT. As protein: CASSSFTYMNTEAFF.

V gene TRBV10-3 combines with J gene TRBJ2-7; TRBD1 matches at 10 bases. With V trimmed by 2 bases and J by 5 bases, 6 bases remained unmatched. This CDR3 contains 15 residues. The germline V gene has CDR1 ENHRY and CDR2 SYGVKD. The CDR3 bases are TGTGCCATCAGTGAGGGACAGGGGGTAGTTCACGAGCAGTACTTC. It translates to CAISEGQGVVHEQYF.

The V call is TRBV29-1, the J call TRBJ2-1; D not resolved. Deletions cut 8 bases from V and 2 bases from J, with 10 bases between. Germline CDR1 reads SQVTM; CDR2 reads ANQGSEA. The CDR3 loop spans 12 amino acids. CDR3 nucleotides: TGCAGCCTCCGGACCACCTACAATGAGCAGTTCTTC. This translates into CSLRTTYNEQFF.

The chain combines TRBV10-3 with TRBJ2-2; 7 positions agree with TRBD2. The CDR3 has 15 residues. The germline gives CDR1 ENHRY, CDR2 SYGVKD. Trimming cost V 7 bases and J 5 bases; bases outside gene matches: 10. The CDR3 spells CAINPSGEETGELFF. The CDR3 DNA is TGTGCCATCAACCCCAGCGGGGAGGAGACCGGGGAGCTGTTTTTT.

This clone was seen only once. The chain combines TRBV2 with TRBJ2-3; 9 bases map to TRBD2. Germline CDR1 and CDR2: SNHLY and FYNNEI. CDR3 length: 18 amino acids. The J segment lost 0 bases and the V segment lost 8 bases, leaving 15 bases of the junction unmatched. The CDR3 DNA is TGTGCCAGCTTTGAGTCGGGGCGGGGGGGCCGGAGCACAGATACGCAGTATTTT. Translating gives CASFESGRGGRSTDTQYF.

The CDR3 DNA sequence: TGTGCCAGTAGGTACAGGGATAACACTGAAGCTTTCTTT. This translates into CASRYRDNTEAFF. The chain carries TRBV19 and TRBJ1-1; tentatively, D is TRBD1 (6 bases). The CDR3 totals 13 residues. The germline CDR1 and CDR2 sequences are LNHDA and SQIVND (reference sequence). V dropped 6 bases and J dropped 2 bases, with 10 bases sitting between them.

There are a few counts of this clone. The rearrangement links TRBV7-9 to TRBJ1-1; TRBD1 matches at 7 bases. V trimming: 5 bases; J trimming: 0 bases; junction bases outside the gene matches: 9. The CDR3 runs 16 residues. Germline values: CDR1 SEHNR, CDR2 FQNEAQ (reference sequence). CDR3 region: CASSPTGQFMNTEAFF. The CDR3 DNA is TGTGCCAGCAGCCCGACGGGACAGTTCATGAACACTGAAGCTTTCTTT.

The V call is TRBV16, the J call TRBJ1-5; maybe TRBD1 (5 bases). V was trimmed by 4 bases and J by 1 base, leaving 11 bases between them. In germline, CDR1 is KGHSY, CDR2 FQNENV. This CDR3 contains 15 residues. This chain's CDR3 is CASSRSRQSNQPQHF. CDR3 in DNA: TGTGCCAGCAGCCGATCAAGACAGAGCAATCAGCCCCAGCATTTT. Full variable domain (outside the CDR3, taken from reference TRBV16 and TRBJ1-5): GEEVAQTPKHLVRGEGQKAKLYCAPIKGHSYVFWYQQVLKNEFKFLISFQNENVFDETGMPKERFSAKCLPNSPCSLEIQATKLEDSAVYFCASSRSRQSNQPQHFGDGTRLSIL.

J is TRBJ1-5 and V is TRBV7-9; possibly TRBD1 for D (5 bases). This CDR3 comprises 15 residues. In germline, CDR1 is SEHNR, CDR2 FQNEAQ (reference sequence). V lost 5 bases to trimming and J lost 4 bases, with 15 bases between them. CDR3 nucleotides: TGTGCCAGCAGCCCGCCCGGCGGGGGAAATCAGCCCCAGCATTTT. Translating it yields CASSPPGGGNQPQHF.

This clone has a single count. V usage is TRBV19 and J usage is TRBJ2-7; maybe TRBD2 (6 bases). The germline V gene encodes CDR1 LNHDA and CDR2 SQIVND (reference sequence). CDR3 length equals 16 residues. V lost 0 bases and J lost 1, with 13 bases in between. CDR3 DNA sequence: TGTGCCAGTAGTATAGATACGGGACTGCCGTCCTACGAGCAGTACTTC. Translating it yields CASSIDTGLPSYEQYF.

V usage is TRBV2 and J usage is TRBJ2-3; 10 nucleotides agree with TRBD2. The V and J ends lost 7 bases and 6 bases, in that order; junction bases with no gene match: 16. This CDR3 spans 17 amino acids. Per germline, CDR1 SNHLY and CDR2 FYNNEI. The CDR3 loop is CASILYGSSGGLDTQYF. The CDR3 coding sequence is TGTGCCAGCATCCTCTACGGGTCTAGCGGGGGTCTGGATACGCAGTATTTT.

This chain connects TRBV25-1 to TRBJ1-1; D gene ambiguous. CDR1 MGHDK and CDR2 SYGVNS come from the germline V gene. Trimming cost V 1 base and J 1 base, with 10 bases left between them. The CDR3 contains 15 residues. Here the CDR3 reads CASSESRGWNTEAFF. CDR3 DNA: TGTGCCAGCAGTGAATCGCGCGGATGGAACACTGAAGCTTTCTTT.

This clone was recorded only once. This sequence joins TRBV9 and TRBJ2-1, with 8 bases matching TRBD2. In germline, CDR1 is SGDLS, CDR2 YYNGEE. The CDR3 contains 15 residues. With 0 bases clipped from V and 8 bases from J, the junction kept 7 bases outside the gene matches. CDR3 sequence reads: CASSVVSGGTYEQFF. In DNA, the CDR3 is TGTGCCAGCAGCGTAGTGAGCGGGGGAACGTATGAGCAGTTCTTC.

This clone was picked up a small number of times. The V and J genes are TRBV10-2 and TRBJ1-3, with unresolved D. Germline V gene sequence: CDR1 WSHSY, CDR2 SAAADI. V gave up 2 bases and J gave up 4 bases, with 12 bases separating them. CDR3 length: 15 amino acids. The CDR3 here is CASSELWGTGNTIYF. CDR3 nucleotide sequence: TGCGCCAGCAGTGAGCTTTGGGGTACAGGAAACACCATATATTTT.

This clone turned up a few times. The V gene is TRBV5-4, the J gene TRBJ2-5; 8 nucleotides line up with TRBD1. The trim removed 3 bases at V and 2 bases at J, leaving 6 bases unmatched. Germline values: CDR1 SGHNT, CDR2 YYREEE (reference sequence). The CDR3 runs to 15 residues. CDR3 residues: CASSWTGSTQETQYF. In DNA form, the CDR3 reads TGTGCCAGCAGCTGGACAGGGTCGACACAAGAGACCCAGTACTTC.

The V and J genes are TRBV25-1 and TRBJ2-7, with D unresolved. CDR1 is MGHDK and CDR2 is SYGVNS in the germline V gene. The V end lost 3 bases, the J end lost 4 bases, and 4 bases lay between the germline ends. The CDR3 contains 11 residues. DNA for the CDR3: TGTGCCAGCAGTGAGGGGTACGAGCAGTACTTC. Its protein is CASSEGYEQYF.

The chain employs TRBV19 and TRBJ1-4; D ambiguous. V gave up 6 bases and J gave up 0 bases, with 14 bases separating them. Looked up from germline, CDR1 is LNHDA and CDR2 is SQIVND (reference sequence). The CDR3 has 16 amino acids. The CDR3, as DNA: TGTGCCAGTAGCTCACCTAGGAGAGCAACTAATGAAAAACTGTTTTTT. It specifies CASSSPRRATNEKLFF.

The CDR3, as DNA: TGCGCCAGCAGCCAAGATGCCCAGGGGGCAGGAGGCTACACCTTC. Encoded protein: CASSQDAQGAGGYTF. The J gene is TRBJ1-2, the V gene TRBV4-1; 8 bases agree with TRBD1. The germline CDR1 and CDR2 sequences are MGHRA and YSYEKL. CDR3 size: 15 residues. V gave up 0 bases and J gave up 8 bases; unmatched junction bases: 8.

The chain has TRBV30 and TRBJ1-5; 9 bases map to TRBD1. Germline lookup yields CDR1 GTSNPN and CDR2 SVGIG (reference sequence). Losses at the gene ends were 1 base for V and 5 bases for J; bases not matched to a gene: 9. The CDR3 sequence is 16 residues long. The CDR3 reads CAWSDPDRGLYQPQHF. The CDR3 coding sequence is TGTGCCTGGAGTGACCCGGACAGGGGATTATATCAGCCCCAGCATTTT.

The rearrangement uses TRBV30 and TRBJ2-7, with D maybe TRBD1 (5 bases). There are 12 residues in the CDR3. Trimming cost V 5 bases and J 3 bases, with 11 bases left between them. Germline-derived CDR1 and CDR2 are GTSNPN and SVGIG (reference sequence). CDR3: CAWDSSVYEQYF. DNA for the CDR3: TGTGCCTGGGACAGTTCGGTCTACGAGCAGTACTTC. The complete variable domain, with remaining parts taken from reference TRBV30 and TRBJ2-7, reads SQTIHQWPATLVQPVGSPLSLECTVEGTSNPNLYWYRQAAGRGLQLLFYSVGIGQISSEVPQNLSASRPQDRQFILSSKKLLLSDSGFYLCAWDSSVYEQYFGPGTRLTVT.

The chain couples TRBV6-5 to TRBJ1-2; 7 nucleotides match TRBD1. CDR3 length: 15 residues. Trimming at V came to 4 bases and at J to 7 bases, leaving 12 bases not matched to a gene. Germline CDR1 reads MNHEY; CDR2 reads SVGAGI. The CDR3 sequence is CASSSYRGEVVGYTF. The CDR3 DNA reads TGTGCCAGCAGTTCCTACAGGGGAGAGGTGGTTGGCTACACCTTC.

The rearrangement uses TRBV9 and TRBJ2-1; 11 positions agree with TRBD1. This CDR3 has 16 residues. V lost 2 bases to trimming and J lost 6 bases; unmatched junction nucleotides: 7. Per the germline V gene, CDR1 is SGDLS and CDR2 is YYNGEE. The CDR3 nucleotides read TGTGCCAGCAGCGTTCTAGGACAGGGGGCGAGCAATGAGCAGTTCTTC. Translated, it gives CASSVLGQGASNEQFF. Drawing the rest from reference TRBV9 and TRBJ2-1, the complete variable domain is DSGVTQTPKHLITATGQRVTLRCSPRSGDLSVYWYQQSLDQGLQFLIQYYNGEERAKGNILERFSAQQFPDLHSELNLSSLELGDSALYFCASSVLGQGASNEQFFGPGTRLTVL.